These T cell receptor beta chains were read from a single sample in a study of long-term antiretroviral therapy in people with HIV. Sequenced by immunoSEQ multiplex PCR; TCRdb stores in-frame clones only, minus some. Of 20,000 to 30,000 clones listed, more than 65% are singletons. This specimen consisted of unsorted PBMCs, obtained 3 years after starting antiretroviral therapy. The origin of the receptors is a man aged 45 to 65 with HIV. Each CDR3 is given with its conserved first and last residue. Each record gives: clone size, J gene, V gene, D gene, CDR3 protein, CDR3 DNA. A D gene is named only where the DNA matches it firmly. Part of the rows lack a size; the others show once, few, many or a class for expanded clones.

NA	TRBJ1-1	TRBV13	TRBD1	CASSSGGAPEAFF	TGTGCCAGCAGCTCAGGGGGGGCCCCTGAAGCTTTCTTT
NA	TRBJ1-5	TRBV4-1	TRBD1	CASSQDYIGTGARGQPQHF	TGCGCCAGCAGCCAAGATTATATCGGGACAGGGGCGCGGGGACAGCCCCAGCATTTT
NA	TRBJ2-3	TRBV19	NA	CASSPRRGRKSTDTQYF	TGTGCCAGTAGTCCCCGCCGTGGTCGAAAGAGCACAGATACGCAGTATTTT
NA	TRBJ1-1	TRBV28	NA	CASSLSGYMNTEAFF	TGTGCCAGCAGTTTATCCGGTTACATGAACACTGAAGCTTTCTTT
NA	TRBJ2-7	TRBV30	NA	CAWSEAGLEQYF	TGTGCCTGGAGTGAGGCAGGACTAGAGCAGTACTTC
once	TRBJ2-2	TRBV14	TRBD1	CASSQGTGVSSTGELFF	TGTGCCAGCAGCCAAGGGACAGGGGTTTCGTCCACCGGGGAGCTGTTTTTT
NA	TRBJ1-5	TRBV19	NA	CASSITRGNQPQHF	TGTGCCAGTAGTATAACTCGAGGAAATCAGCCCCAGCATTTT
few	TRBJ1-5	TRBV27	NA	CASSPRGGNQPQHF	TGTGCCAGCAGCCCCCGCGGGGGCAATCAGCCCCAGCATTTT
NA	TRBJ1-4	TRBV18	NA	CASRLATNEKLFF	TGTGCCAGTCGACTTGCAACTAATGAAAAACTGTTTTTT
NA	TRBJ1-2	TRBV19	NA	CASRDSGLYRGYTF	TGTGCCAGTAGAGACAGTGGATTATATCGCGGCTACACCTTC
NA	TRBJ2-5	TRBV7-2	TRBD1	CASSSGTGLSGRETQYF	TGTGCCAGCAGCTCCGGGACAGGGCTTTCAGGTAGAGAGACCCAGTACTTC
NA	TRBJ1-4	TRBV6-1	NA	CASREYLRGRNEKLFF	TGTGCCAGCAGAGAATATTTGCGGGGACGTAATGAAAAACTGTTTTTT
NA	TRBJ1-1	TRBV4-1	NA	CASSQASGQSYTEAFF	TGCGCCAGCAGCCAAGCTTCCGGACAATCTTACACTGAAGCTTTCTTT
NA	TRBJ1-1	TRBV30	NA	CAWSPRQVEAFF	TGTGCCTGGAGTCCTCGACAGGTTGAAGCTTTCTTT
NA	TRBJ2-7	TRBV10-2	NA	CASKSETASYEQYF	TGCGCCAGCAAATCCGAGACAGCTTCCTACGAGCAGTACTTC
NA	TRBJ2-1	TRBV5-6	TRBD2	CASSLGGRGVWYNEQFF	TGTGCCAGCAGCTTGGGCGGGCGGGGGGTCTGGTACAATGAGCAGTTCTTC
NA	TRBJ1-5	TRBV6-6	TRBD1	CASSSIDRGKREPQHF	TGTGCCAGCAGTTCCATAGACAGGGGGAAAAGGGAGCCCCAGCATTTT
NA	TRBJ2-1	TRBV9	NA	CASSVTPDGYNEQFF	TGTGCCAGCAGCGTAACGCCCGACGGGTACAATGAGCAGTTCTTC
NA	TRBJ1-1	TRBV29-1	NA	CSVEDGQRNTEAFF	TGCAGCGTTGAAGATGGGCAGAGGAACACTGAAGCTTTCTTT
once	TRBJ1-4	TRBV5-1	NA	CASSSAPRGTNEKLFF	TGCGCCAGCAGCTCAGCACCGAGGGGCACTAATGAAAAACTGTTTTTT
few	TRBJ2-1	TRBV7-2	TRBD1	CASSPLGQGEQFF	TGTGCCAGCAGCCCTTTGGGACAGGGTGAGCAGTTCTTC
few	TRBJ2-7	TRBV27	TRBD2	CASSPSGAYEQYF	TGTGCCAGCAGTCCTAGCGGAGCCTACGAGCAGTACTTC
NA	TRBJ2-7	TRBV28	NA	CASRINRVYEQYF	TGTGCCAGCAGAATAAACAGGGTCTACGAGCAGTACTTC
NA	TRBJ2-7	TRBV9	TRBD1	CASSVAGQGSHEQYF	TGTGCCAGCAGCGTAGCAGGACAGGGGAGCCACGAGCAGTACTTC
NA	TRBJ2-7	TRBV10-1	NA	CASSAGGSYEQYF	TGCGCCAGCAGTGCCGGGGGCTCCTACGAGCAGTACTTC
NA	TRBJ1-5	TRBV28	NA	CASRTYRGKGEVQPQHF	TGTGCCAGCAGAACCTACCGGGGGAAGGGAGAGGTCCAGCCCCAGCATTTT
once	TRBJ1-3	TRBV5-1	NA	CASSPTPVGSGNTIYF	TGCGCCAGCAGTCCCACTCCGGTAGGCTCTGGAAACACCATATATTTT
NA	TRBJ1-5	TRBV30	TRBD1	CALRAPGGGGSNQPQHF	TGTGCCCTAAGGGCGCCAGGGGGCGGAGGAAGCAATCAGCCCCAGCATTTT
NA	TRBJ1-2	TRBV6-6	TRBD1	CASSRRQGADGYTF	TGTGCCAGCAGCCGACGACAGGGGGCGGATGGCTACACCTTC
NA	TRBJ1-5	TRBV28	NA	CASKESARPQHF	TGTGCCAGCAAAGAGTCAGCGCGGCCCCAGCATTTT
NA	TRBJ1-5	TRBV5-4	NA	CASSLDGGGLDTNQPQHF	TGTGCCAGCAGCTTGGACGGGGGCGGTCTGGACACTAATCAGCCCCAGCATTTT
few	TRBJ2-7	TRBV28	NA	CASSFHDYSYEQYF	TGTGCCAGCAGTTTTCACGATTACTCCTACGAGCAGTACTTC
NA	TRBJ1-5	TRBV19	TRBD1	CASTMTGTQPQHF	TGTGCCAGTACCATGACAGGGACTCAGCCCCAGCATTTT
NA	TRBJ1-2	TRBV27	NA	CASSLSRGDYGYTF	TGTGCCAGCAGTTTATCGAGAGGGGACTATGGCTACACCTTC
NA	TRBJ1-2	TRBV15	NA	CATSRDRGWYGYTF	TGTGCCACCAGCAGAGATAGAGGCTGGTATGGCTACACCTTC
NA	TRBJ2-1	TRBV7-6	TRBD2	CASSQGLAWNEQFF	TGTGCCAGCAGCCAAGGACTAGCTTGGAATGAGCAGTTCTTC
NA	TRBJ1-4	TRBV7-9	TRBD1	CASSPAGTGNEKLFF	TGTGCCAGCAGCCCGGCCGGGACAGGGAATGAAAAACTGTTTTTT
NA	TRBJ1-6	TRBV11-2	TRBD1	CASSSNRGSGSPLHF	TGTGCCAGCAGCTCGAACAGGGGTTCGGGCTCACCCCTCCACTTT
NA	TRBJ2-1	TRBV12-5	TRBD2	CASGSSIAGVPYNEQFF	TGTGCTAGTGGTTCGTCTATAGCGGGAGTGCCCTACAATGAGCAGTTCTTC
NA	TRBJ2-7	TRBV5-1	TRBD1	CASSPWGDRAEQYF	TGCGCCAGCAGCCCATGGGGGGACAGGGCCGAGCAGTACTTC
NA	TRBJ1-1	TRBV28	NA	CASSPSISMLRFGTEAFF	TGTGCCAGCAGTCCCAGCATCTCAATGTTACGGTTCGGGACTGAAGCTTTCTTT
once	TRBJ2-1	TRBV7-2	NA	CASSLNWVGYNEQFF	TGTGCCAGCAGCTTAAACTGGGTCGGTTACAATGAGCAGTTCTTC
NA	TRBJ1-5	TRBV18	NA	CASSSRGGNQPQHF	TGTGCCAGCTCATCCAGGGGTGGCAATCAGCCCCAGCATTTT
NA	TRBJ2-7	TRBV10-2	NA	CASSGALYEQYF	TGCGCCAGCAGTGGCGCCCTCTACGAGCAGTACTTC
NA	TRBJ2-3	TRBV9	TRBD2	CASSVGPAGDSTDTQYF	TGTGCCAGCAGCGTAGGACCAGCGGGGGATAGCACAGATACGCAGTATTTT
NA	TRBJ2-7	TRBV27	TRBD1	CASKGTGFGVQQYF	TGTGCCAGCAAAGGGACAGGATTCGGAGTCCAGCAGTACTTC
NA	TRBJ2-6	TRBV11-1	TRBD1	CASSFGRGLPGANVLTF	TGTGCCAGCAGCTTCGGCAGGGGGCTCCCTGGGGCCAACGTCCTGACTTTC
NA	TRBJ1-2	TRBV28	NA	CASRPAGNYGYTF	TGTGCCAGCAGACCGGCAGGGAACTATGGCTACACCTTC
NA	TRBJ2-7	TRBV18	NA	CASSPPVFRSYEQYF	TGTGCCAGCTCACCGCCTGTCTTCAGGAGCTACGAGCAGTACTTC
NA	TRBJ2-3	TRBV18	NA	CASSPKPNTDTQYF	TGTGCCAGCTCACCGAAGCCTAACACAGATACGCAGTATTTT
few	TRBJ2-1	TRBV7-9	TRBD2	CASSLRGREGTYNEQFF	TGTGCCAGCAGCTTGAGAGGGCGGGAGGGGACCTACAATGAGCAGTTCTTC
NA	TRBJ2-1	TRBV30	NA	CAWSSIGEQFF	TGTGCCTGGAGTTCGATAGGAGAGCAGTTCTTC
once	TRBJ1-2	TRBV2	NA	CASRGEVGGYTF	TGTGCCAGTAGGGGGGAGGTCGGTGGCTACACCTTC
NA	TRBJ1-4	TRBV6-5	NA	CASSYSTGAANEKLFF	TGTGCCAGCAGTTACTCGACGGGGGCAGCTAATGAAAAACTGTTTTTT
NA	TRBJ1-1	TRBV10-3	TRBD1	CAIRTQGARDTEAFF	TGTGCCATCAGGACACAGGGGGCGCGGGACACTGAAGCTTTCTTT
NA	TRBJ2-3	TRBV20-1	NA	CSARSTDTQYF	TGCAGTGCTAGATCGACAGATACGCAGTATTTT
NA	TRBJ2-7	TRBV28	NA	CASSFPRDEQYF	TGTGCCAGCAGTTTTCCCAGGGACGAGCAGTACTTC
NA	TRBJ2-3	TRBV5-1	NA	CASSTNPGGFETDTQYF	TGCGCCAGCAGCACGAACCCTGGGGGCTTCGAAACAGATACGCAGTATTTT
medium-sized	TRBJ1-2	TRBV9	TRBD1	CASSPTTGKAGYTF	TGTGCCAGCAGCCCGACGACAGGGAAGGCGGGCTACACCTTC
NA	TRBJ1-3	TRBV2	NA	CASSANRANSGNTIYF	TGTGCCAGCAGTGCGAACAGGGCGAACTCTGGAAACACCATATATTTT